This T cell receptor beta chain was retrieved from a study of blood T cell repertoires in COVID-19 (dated by TCRdb to the early 2020s). As for the study more broadly: The collaborator samples originated in the United States, Italy and Spain and spanned the acute and convalescent phases of COVID-19. The dataset comprised deeply sampled blood TCRbeta repertoires from subjects exposed to, actively infected with, or recovered from COVID-19. HLA class I and class II types, where available, came from metadata supplied by the sample provider rather than from assay-based typing. Sample metadata almost always included a de-identified subject ID, COVID-19 status, age in years and sex. The prospective study material was composed of cDNA or gDNA derived from T cells, B-cell-depleted T cells, or PBMCs. The samples were drawn from two sources: the first 160 participants of the ongoing ImmuneRACE study, and 1,200 or so subjects contributed by 6 global collaborators. The repertoires were made available in a free public database intended to serve as a resource for research on the immune response to SARS-CoV-2.

A remark on this clone: The target of this receptor is not known. The sample holds no much larger clone one base away, and base qualities are not on file.

The immunoSEQ Assay, a bias-controlled multiplex PCR, was used to amplify TCRbeta CDR3 regions from genomic DNA. For the original study's pipeline: The number of nucleated cells in each sample was estimated by amplification of reference gene primers within the assay. Sequence reads were collapsed and filtered to measure the absolute abundance of every unique TCRbeta CDR3 rearrangement. Productive Simpson clonality was computed per sample as the square root of Simpson's diversity index over productive rearrangements. Entries here come from immuneACCESS through TCRdb and include only in-frame sequences with V and J called. Some clones fail to appear in such tables; in the studies checked, an unresolved V gene covers under half of the shortfall, and the cause of the remainder is unknown. V and J calls and clone size follow that table, whereas D and trimming were derived from the DNA. The sample has about 67,000 clones on record, 75% to 85% of them singletons. Jointly, the top ten make up 6.3% of the sample.

Results and caveats for the whole study, not just this receptor: The amount of clinical and demographic metadata varied by source and participant and was provided uncurated.

Including cysteine and phenylalanine, the CDR3 has 11 amino acids. Kept here is only the CDR3 DNA, which spans 33 bases and is read in frame from base 1. CDR1 and CDR2 are read off the germline V gene as SGHAT and FQNNGV. A distance of 2 bases separates the germline ends of V and J, which lose 4 bases and 7 bases respectively. Whole blood was collected in K2EDTA tubes by collaborating institutions according to the institutions' own protocols. For TCRbeta analysis, collaborators shipped samples in one of three forms: frozen whole blood, isolated PBMCs, or DNA extracted from either of those sample types.

The sample was peripheral blood. The sequence was obtained from a woman aged 60-70 years with acute or convalescent COVID-19. The chain links TRBV11-2 with TRBJ1-6, with the D gene not confidently named. Here the CDR3 is given as CASSSNSPLHF. The DNA sequence is TGTGCCAGCAGCTCAAATTCACCCCTCCACTTT.